This TCR beta chain was identified in a study of technical replicates of blood from a handful of donors. The CDR3 is made up of 13 amino acids. Germline V gene sequence: CDR1 SNHLY, CDR2 FYNNEI. The V and J ends lost 8 bases and 4 bases, in that order; junction bases with no gene match: 7. Sequenced by immunoSEQ multiplex PCR; TCRdb stores in-frame clones only, minus some. This sample has tens of thousands of clones, with 95% to 98% found just once. This sequence was found in a human donor in good health. The sample consisted of T cells isolated from PBMCs. The rearrangement uses TRBV2 and TRBJ1-1, with TRBD1 matching over 7 bases. CDR3 protein: CASGGYRGTEAFF. CDR3 in DNA: TGTGCCAGCGGGGGATACAGGGGCACTGAAGCTTTCTTT.